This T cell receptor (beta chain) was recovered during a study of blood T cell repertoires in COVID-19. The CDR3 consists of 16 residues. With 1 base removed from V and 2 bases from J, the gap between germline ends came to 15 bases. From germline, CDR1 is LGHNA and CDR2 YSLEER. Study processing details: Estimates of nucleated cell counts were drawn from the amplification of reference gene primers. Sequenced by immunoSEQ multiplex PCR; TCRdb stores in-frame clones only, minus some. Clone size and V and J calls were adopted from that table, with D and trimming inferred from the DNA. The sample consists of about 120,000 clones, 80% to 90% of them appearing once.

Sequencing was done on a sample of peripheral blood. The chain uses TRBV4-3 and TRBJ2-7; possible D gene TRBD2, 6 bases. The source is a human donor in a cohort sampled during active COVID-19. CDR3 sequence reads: CASSQVSSATPYEQYF. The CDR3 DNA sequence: TGCGCCAGCAGCCAAGTGTCTAGCGCCACCCCCTACGAGCAGTACTTC.